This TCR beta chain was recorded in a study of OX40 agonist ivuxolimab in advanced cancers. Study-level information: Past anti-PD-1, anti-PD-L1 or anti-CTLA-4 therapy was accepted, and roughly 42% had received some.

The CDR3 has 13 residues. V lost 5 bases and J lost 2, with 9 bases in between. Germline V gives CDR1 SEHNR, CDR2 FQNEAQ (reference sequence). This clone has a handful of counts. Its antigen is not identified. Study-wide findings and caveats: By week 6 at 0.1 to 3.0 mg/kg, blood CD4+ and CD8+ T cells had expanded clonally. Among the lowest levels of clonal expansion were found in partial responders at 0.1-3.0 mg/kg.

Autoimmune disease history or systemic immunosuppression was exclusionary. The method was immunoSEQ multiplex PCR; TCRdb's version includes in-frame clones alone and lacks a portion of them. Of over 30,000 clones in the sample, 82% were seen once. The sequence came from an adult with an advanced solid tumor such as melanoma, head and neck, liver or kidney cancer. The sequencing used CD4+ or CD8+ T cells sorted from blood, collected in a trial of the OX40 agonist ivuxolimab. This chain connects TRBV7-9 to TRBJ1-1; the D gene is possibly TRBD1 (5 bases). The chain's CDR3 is CASSRTSNTEAFF. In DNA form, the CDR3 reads TGTGCCAGCAGCCGGACATCCAACACTGAAGCTTTCTTT.